The subject of this entry is one T cell receptor (beta chain). This clone was detected once. It has no known antigen specificity. There are no base qualities to consult, and no much larger clone falls within one base. The data are from a study of blood T cell repertoires in COVID-19 (dated by TCRdb to the early 2020s). Regarding the complete study: The collaborator samples originated in the United States, Italy and Spain and spanned the acute and convalescent phases of COVID-19. The material from the prospective study consisted of cDNA or gDNA derived from T cells, B-cell-depleted T cells, or PBMCs. The dataset comprised deeply sampled blood TCRbeta repertoires from subjects exposed to, actively infected with, or recovered from COVID-19. The repertoires were released in a freely available public database intended as a resource for research on the immune response to SARS-CoV-2. The samples were drawn from the first 160 participants of the ongoing ImmuneRACE study and from 1,254 subjects provided by 6 global collaborators. Nearly every sample came with metadata listing a de-identified subject ID, COVID-19 status, age in years and sex. HLA class I and class II types, where available, came from metadata supplied by the sample provider rather than from assay-based typing.

Including the terminal cysteine and phenylalanine, the CDR3 comprises 15 residues. This entry keeps only the CDR3 DNA: 45 bases, framed from base 1. Trimming removed 4 bases from V and 5 bases from J, leaving 15 bases between the germline ends. The germline V gene provides CDR1 MNHEY and CDR2 SVGAGI. The immunoSEQ Assay, a bias-controlled multiplex PCR, was used to amplify TCRbeta CDR3 regions from genomic DNA. The paper's data handling went like this. Nucleated cell counts per sample were estimated from amplification of reference gene primers within the assay. To quantify the absolute abundance of each unique TCRbeta CDR3 rearrangement, sequence reads were collapsed and filtered. For each sample, productive Simpson clonality was calculated as the square root of Simpson's diversity index over productive rearrangements. TCRdb re-hosts the immuneACCESS table, in-frame sequences only. Its copies lack some clones; in the studies checked, an unresolved V gene accounts for under half of them, and the cause for the rest is not known. D and trimming were read from the DNA, whereas the V and J calls and clone size are those reported in that table. The sample data list about 300,000 clones, and roughly 91% of these were observed just once. The ten top clones hold approximately 2% of the sample.

At one collaborating source in Seattle, patients were enrolled during active infection and were followed longitudinally through the course of disease. The collaborating institutions used their own protocols to collect whole blood in K2EDTA tubes. For TCRbeta analysis, collaborators shipped samples as frozen whole blood, isolated PBMCs, or DNA extracted from either of those sample types. The paper as a whole reports these results and caveats: The quantity of clinical and demographic metadata differed by source and by participant and was supplied without curation.

This TCR derives from a woman in her 30s with COVID-19, enrolled during active disease. Sequences were obtained from peripheral blood. Recombination joined TRBV6-5 with TRBJ2-1; TRBD1 could be the D gene, as 5 bases match. The bases read TGTGCCAGCAGTTCCGATAGGGGATCCCACAATGAGCAGTTCTTC. It is translated as CASSSDRGSHNEQFF.